The 18 T cell receptor beta chains below all came from one sample that was sequenced in a study of shared clonotypes between healthy human individuals. Some clones are missing from TCRdb's copy, which holds only in-frame ones; the method was immunoSEQ multiplex PCR. The sample has 550,000 to 800,000 clones, 90% seen once. The source material was memory CD8+ T cells from PBMCs. Described subset: CD45RO+ cells pooled with CCR7-negative TemRA cells. The receptors stem from a man aged 18 to 35 in good health. Some clones in this sample may be carry-over from other donors' samples.

The rearrangement joins TRBV19 to TRBJ2-5; maybe TRBD1 (5 bases). The V gene's germline CDR1 is LNHDA and CDR2 SQIVND (reference sequence). V shed 5 bases and J shed 5 bases, with 12 bases lying between them. The CDR3 covers 13 residues. Here the CDR3 DNA reads TGTGCCAGTAGTGACAGAAATTTGGAGACCCAGTACTTC. Encoded protein: CASSDRNLETQYF.

This sequence joins TRBV27 and TRBJ2-7, with TRBD1 as a possible D gene (5 bases). CDR1 is MNHEY, CDR2 SMNVEV, per germline (reference sequence). This CDR3 comprises 12 residues. The V and J ends lost 5 bases and 3 bases respectively, with 8 bases between them. The CDR3 region has the DNA TGTGCCAGCAGTGGGGCGTACTACGAGCAGTACTTC. Its translation: CASSGAYYEQYF.

This chain connects TRBV19 to TRBJ2-1; 11 nucleotides align to TRBD2. Germline V gene data show CDR1 as LNHDA and CDR2 as SQIVND (reference sequence). This CDR3 comprises 16 residues. V dropped 4 bases and J dropped 9; count of bases not matched to a gene: 11. CDR3: CASSTPRGLAVGEQFF. CDR3 DNA: TGTGCCAGTAGTACTCCCCGGGGACTAGCGGTTGGTGAGCAGTTCTTC.

V and J are TRBV4-1 and TRBJ2-1, with D perhaps matching TRBD2 (5 bases). This CDR3 is built from 17 residues. In germline, CDR1 is MGHRA, CDR2 YSYEKL. Trimming cost V 0 bases and J 5 bases, with 17 bases left between them. CDR3 DNA sequence: TGCGCCAGCAGCCAAGAGAGGGAGACACCTCTACACAATGAGCAGTTCTTC. It is translated as CASSQERETPLHNEQFF.

The chain couples TRBV27 to TRBJ2-7; 10 bases fit TRBD2. Trimming cost V 5 bases and J 2 bases; bases outside gene matches: 6. This CDR3 is built from 15 residues. Germline assignment: CDR1 MNHEY and CDR2 SMNVEV (reference sequence). For the CDR3, the DNA is TGTGCCAGCAGTCCCGGACTAGCGGCTACCTACGAGCAGTACTTC. Encoded protein: CASSPGLAATYEQYF.

This clone was seen only once. The genes are TRBV9 and TRBJ2-5; a possible D gene is TRBD1 (6 bases). The CDR3 consists of 15 residues. Trimming removed 2 bases at V and 3 bases at J, with 14 bases between. The germline V gene encodes CDR1 SGDLS and CDR2 YYNGEE. The CDR3 DNA sequence: TGTGCCAGCAGCGTCGCCGGGACACCCGAAGAGACCCAGTACTTC. Translated: CASSVAGTPEETQYF.

The genes are TRBV7-2 and TRBJ2-7; no definite D call. Germline V gives CDR1 SGHTA, CDR2 FQGNSA. Trimming left V 7 bases short and J 0 bases short, with 19 bases between. This CDR3 is 16 amino acids long. The CDR3 here is CASTPLIARPSYEQYF. The DNA for the CDR3 is TGTGCCAGCACCCCGCTTATAGCCAGGCCCTCCTACGAGCAGTACTTC.

This clone was recorded only once. This chain connects TRBV5-1 to TRBJ2-4; 7 positions agree with TRBD1. The CDR3 contains 16 residues. V lost 3 bases and J lost 1; bases outside the gene matches: 7. Germline-derived CDR1 and CDR2 are SGHRS and YFSETQ. The CDR3 reads CASSSRQGRAKNIQYF. The CDR3 bases are TGCGCCAGCAGCTCACGACAGGGTCGGGCCAAAAACATTCAGTACTTC.

This chain joins TRBV9 and TRBJ2-5; 8 bases are shared with TRBD2. The CDR3 runs to 15 residues. V lost 0 bases to trimming and J lost 1 base; unmatched junction nucleotides: 2. Per germline, CDR1 SGDLS and CDR2 YYNGEE. The CDR3 bases are TGTGCCAGCAGCGTAGGCGGGAGGAGCCAAGAGACCCAGTACTTC. Its protein product is CASSVGGRSQETQYF.

The gene calls are TRBV5-1 and TRBJ2-2, with 7 bases aligning to TRBD1. Germline CDR1 SGHRS, CDR2 YFSETQ. Trimming cost V 5 bases and J 2 bases; bases outside gene matches: 6. The CDR3 has 15 residues. This CDR3 is CASRDRVENTGELFF. The CDR3 nucleotides are TGCGCCAGCAGAGACAGGGTGGAAAACACCGGGGAGCTGTTTTTT.

The V call is TRBV4-3, the J call TRBJ2-5; 9 bases are a match to TRBD1. Gene TRBJ2-7 matches the end of the DNA better, so the J call may be wrong. The CDR3 runs 14 residues. Germline-derived CDR1 and CDR2 are LGHNA and YSLEER. The CDR3, as DNA: TGCGCCAGCAGCCAGGGACAGGGTCGCCACGAGCAGTACTTC. Protein product: CASSQGQGRHEQYF.

V usage is TRBV27 and J usage is TRBJ1-1; 9 bases fit TRBD1. The CDR3 is 13 residues long. V dropped 8 bases and J dropped 0; count of bases not matched to a gene: 1. Looked up from germline, CDR1 is MNHEY and CDR2 is SMNVEV (reference sequence). CDR3 sequence: CASRTGVNTEAFF. In DNA, the CDR3 is TGTGCCAGCCGGACAGGGGTGAACACTGAAGCTTTCTTT.

This sequence joins TRBV27 and TRBJ1-5; D gene ambiguous. The V end was cut by 5 bases, the J end by 2 bases, with 16 bases between. This CDR3 region has 16 residues. Germline CDR1 and CDR2: MNHEY and SMNVEV (reference sequence). CDR3 protein: CASSLASGERNQPQHF. In nucleotides, the CDR3 is TGTGCCAGCAGTCTAGCCTCTGGAGAGCGCAATCAGCCCCAGCATTTT.

J is TRBJ1-5 and V is TRBV4-3; D is ambiguous. The CDR3 totals 15 residues. The germline V and J ends were trimmed by 2 bases and 0 bases, with 8 bases remaining between them. Looked up from germline, CDR1 is LGHNA and CDR2 is YSLEER. CDR3 residues: CASSQTLRSNQPQHF. CDR3 nucleotides: TGCGCCAGCAGCCAAACTCTTCGTAGCAATCAGCCCCAGCATTTT.

In the case of this clone: Other nucleotide sequences from this sample produce the same CDR3. The chain uses TRBV27 and TRBJ2-7, with D possibly TRBD2 on 5 matching bases. Germline assignment: CDR1 MNHEY and CDR2 SMNVEV (reference sequence). The germline V and J ends were trimmed by 2 bases and 7 bases, with 12 bases remaining between them. The CDR3 spans 13 residues. CDR3 loop: CASSLGRGSEQYF. The CDR3, as DNA: TGTGCCAGCAGTTTAGGAAGAGGGAGTGAGCAGTACTTC.

A note on this clone: A much larger clone differs from this one at a single base, so this may be a read error. This specimen includes other DNA sequences encoding the same CDR3. The chain couples TRBV15 to TRBJ2-7; maybe TRBD2 (5 bases). The CDR3 has 15 residues. Germline-derived CDR1 and CDR2 are LNHNV and YYDKDF (reference sequence). The CDR3 reads CATSRDRTPLGEQYF. In nucleotides, the CDR3 is TGCGCCACCAGCAGAGATCGGACTCCCCTGGGTGAGCAGTACTTC.

The V and J genes are TRBV27 and TRBJ2-5; tentative D call: TRBD1 (6 bases). The J call is uncertain, as TRBJ2-7 better fits the DNA end. Germline V gene lookup returns CDR1 MNHEY and CDR2 SMNVEV (reference sequence). The CDR3 loop spans 13 amino acids. The DNA of the CDR3 is TGTGCCAGCAGTTTACAGGGGCGCAACGAGCAGTACTTC. This codes for CASSLQGRNEQYF.

This chain links TRBV15 with TRBJ2-2; D not resolved. The CDR3 totals 14 residues. Germline V lookup: CDR1 LNHNV, CDR2 YYDKDF (reference sequence). Trimming removed 2 bases from V and 5 bases from J, with 9 bases in between. The CDR3 is CATSRSRGTGELFF. CDR3 bases: TGTGCCACCAGCAGATCGAGAGGTACCGGGGAGCTGTTTTTT. Full variable domain (missing parts from reference TRBV15 and TRBJ2-2): DAMVIQNPRYQVTQFGKPVTLSCSQTLNHNVMYWYQQKSSQAPKLLFHYYDKDFNNEADTPDNFQSRRPNTSFCFLDIRSPGLGDTAMYLCATSRSRGTGELFFGEGSRLTVL.